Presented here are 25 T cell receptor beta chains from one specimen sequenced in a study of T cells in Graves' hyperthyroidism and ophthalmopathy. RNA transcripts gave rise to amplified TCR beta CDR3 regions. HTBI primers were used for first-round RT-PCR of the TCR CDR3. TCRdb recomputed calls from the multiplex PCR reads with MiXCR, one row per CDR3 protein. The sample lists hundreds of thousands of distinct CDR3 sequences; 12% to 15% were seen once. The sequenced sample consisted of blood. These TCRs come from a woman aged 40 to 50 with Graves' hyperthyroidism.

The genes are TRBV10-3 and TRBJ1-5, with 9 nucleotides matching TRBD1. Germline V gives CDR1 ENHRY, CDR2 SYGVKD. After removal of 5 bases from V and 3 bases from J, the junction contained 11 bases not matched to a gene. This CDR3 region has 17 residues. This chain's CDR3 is CAISKAGGTGNNQPQHF. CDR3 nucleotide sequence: TGTGCCATCAGTAAAGCGGGAGGGACAGGGAACAATCAGCCCCAGCATTTT.

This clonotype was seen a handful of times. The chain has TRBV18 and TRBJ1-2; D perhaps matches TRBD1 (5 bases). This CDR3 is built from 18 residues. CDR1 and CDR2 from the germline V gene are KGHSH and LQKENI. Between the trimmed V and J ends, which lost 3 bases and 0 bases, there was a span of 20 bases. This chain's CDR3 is CASSPDSGRDETNYGYTF. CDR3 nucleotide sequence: TGTGCCAGCTCACCGGATTCAGGGAGGGATGAGACTAACTATGGCTACACCTTC.

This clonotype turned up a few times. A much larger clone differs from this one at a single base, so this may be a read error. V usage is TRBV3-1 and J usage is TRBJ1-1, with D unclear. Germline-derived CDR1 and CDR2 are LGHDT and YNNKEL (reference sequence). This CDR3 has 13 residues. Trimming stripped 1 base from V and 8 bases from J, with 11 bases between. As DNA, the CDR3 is TGTGCCAGCAGCCAAGGGGGATCATCCGAAGCTTTCTTT. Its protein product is CASSQGGSSEAFF.

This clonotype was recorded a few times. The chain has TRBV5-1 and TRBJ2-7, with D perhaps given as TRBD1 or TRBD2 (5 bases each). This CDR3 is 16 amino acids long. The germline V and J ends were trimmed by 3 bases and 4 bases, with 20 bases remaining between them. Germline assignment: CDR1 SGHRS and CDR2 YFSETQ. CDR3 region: CASSSERQYEGYEQYF. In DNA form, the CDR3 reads TGCGCCAGCAGCTCGGAGCGACAGTATGAGGGATACGAGCAGTACTTC.

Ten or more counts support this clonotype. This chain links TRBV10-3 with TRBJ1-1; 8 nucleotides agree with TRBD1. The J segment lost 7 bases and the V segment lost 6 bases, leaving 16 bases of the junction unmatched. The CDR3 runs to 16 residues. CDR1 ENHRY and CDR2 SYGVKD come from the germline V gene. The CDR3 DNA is TGTGCCATCAGGACGCGAATAGGGCAGGGGGCGAATGAAGCTTTCTTT. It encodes CAIRTRIGQGANEAFF.

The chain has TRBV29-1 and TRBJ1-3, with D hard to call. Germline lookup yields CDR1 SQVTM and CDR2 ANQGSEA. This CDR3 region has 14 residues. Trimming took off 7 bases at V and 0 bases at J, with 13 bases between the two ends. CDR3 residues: CSARLDLSGNTIYF. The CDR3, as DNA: TGCAGCGCCCGTCTAGATCTCTCTGGAAACACCATATATTTT.

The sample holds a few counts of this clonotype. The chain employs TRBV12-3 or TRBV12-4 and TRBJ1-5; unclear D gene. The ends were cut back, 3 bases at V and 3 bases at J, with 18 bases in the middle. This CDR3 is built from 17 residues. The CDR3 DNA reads TGTGCCAGCAGTTTGGGAAGGTTCGGCAGCGCCAATCAGCCCCAGCATTTT. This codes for CASSLGRFGSANQPQHF.

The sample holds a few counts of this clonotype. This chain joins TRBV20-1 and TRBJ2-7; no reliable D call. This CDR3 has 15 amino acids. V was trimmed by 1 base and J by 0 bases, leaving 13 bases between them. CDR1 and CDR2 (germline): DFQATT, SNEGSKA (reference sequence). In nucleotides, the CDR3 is TGCAGTGCTAGAGCTGGAGTTGATAACTCCTACGAGCAGTACTTC. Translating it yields CSARAGVDNSYEQYF.

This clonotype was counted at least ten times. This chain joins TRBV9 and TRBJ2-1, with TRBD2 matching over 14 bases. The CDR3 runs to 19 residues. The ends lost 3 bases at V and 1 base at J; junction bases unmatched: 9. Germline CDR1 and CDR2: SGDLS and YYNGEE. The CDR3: CASSASGLAGVRSYNEQFF. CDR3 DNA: TGTGCCAGCAGCGCATCGGGACTAGCGGGAGTTAGATCCTACAATGAGCAGTTCTTC.

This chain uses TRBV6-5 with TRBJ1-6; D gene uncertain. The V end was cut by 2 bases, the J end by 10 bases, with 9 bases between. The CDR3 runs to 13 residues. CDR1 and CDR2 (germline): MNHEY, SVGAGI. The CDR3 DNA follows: TGTGCCAGCAGTTACGAGGGATTCTCACCCCTCCACTTT. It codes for CASSYEGFSPLHF.

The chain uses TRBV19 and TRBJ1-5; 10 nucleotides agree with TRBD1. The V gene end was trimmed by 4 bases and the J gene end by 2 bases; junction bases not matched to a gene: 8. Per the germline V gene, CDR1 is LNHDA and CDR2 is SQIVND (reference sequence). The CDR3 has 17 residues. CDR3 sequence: CASSTPTGTGGNQPQHF. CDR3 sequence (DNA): TGTGCCAGTAGTACACCAACCGGGACAGGGGGCAATCAGCCCCAGCATTTT. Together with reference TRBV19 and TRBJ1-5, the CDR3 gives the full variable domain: DGGITQSPKYLFRKEGQNVTLSCEQNLNHDAMYWYRQDPGQGLRLIYYSQIVNDFQKGDIAEGYSVSREKKESFPLTVTSAQKNPTAFYLCASSTPTGTGGNQPQHFGDGTRLSIL.

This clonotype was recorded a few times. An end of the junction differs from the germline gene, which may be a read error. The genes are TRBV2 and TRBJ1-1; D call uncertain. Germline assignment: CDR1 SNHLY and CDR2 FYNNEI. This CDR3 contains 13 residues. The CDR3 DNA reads TGTGCCAGCAGTTCGACACAGAACACTGGAGCTTTCTTT. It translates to CASSSTQNTGAFF.

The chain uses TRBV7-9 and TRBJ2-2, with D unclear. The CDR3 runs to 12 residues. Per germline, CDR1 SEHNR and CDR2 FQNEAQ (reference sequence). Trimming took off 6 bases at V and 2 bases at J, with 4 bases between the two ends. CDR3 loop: CASRRNTGELFF. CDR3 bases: TGTGCCAGCAGACGAAACACCGGGGAGCTGTTTTTT.

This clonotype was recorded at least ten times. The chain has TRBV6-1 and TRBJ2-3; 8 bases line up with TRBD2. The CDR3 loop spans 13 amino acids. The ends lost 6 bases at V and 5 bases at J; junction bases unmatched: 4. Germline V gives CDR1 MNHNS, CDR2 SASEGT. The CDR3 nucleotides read TGTGCCAGCAGAAGCGGGAGTAGAGATACGCAGTATTTT. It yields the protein CASRSGSRDTQYF.

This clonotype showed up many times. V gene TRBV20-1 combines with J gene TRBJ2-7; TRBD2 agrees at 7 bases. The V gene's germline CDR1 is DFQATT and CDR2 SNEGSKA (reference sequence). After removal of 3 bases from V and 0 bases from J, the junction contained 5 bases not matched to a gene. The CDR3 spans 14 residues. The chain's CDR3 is CSARTSCSSYEQYF. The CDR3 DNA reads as TGCAGTGCTAGGACTAGCTGCAGCTCCTACGAGCAGTACTTC.

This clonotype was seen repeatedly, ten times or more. The CDR3, as DNA: TGTGCCAGCAGCCAAGATGCTGGACAGGCCTACAATGAGCAGTTCTTC. Protein: CASSQDAGQAYNEQFF. The chain has TRBV3-1 and TRBJ2-1; 7 nucleotides agree with TRBD1. Germline lookup yields CDR1 LGHDT and CDR2 YNNKEL (reference sequence). After removal of 0 bases from V and 2 bases from J, the junction contained 4 bases not matched to a gene. The CDR3 contains 16 residues.

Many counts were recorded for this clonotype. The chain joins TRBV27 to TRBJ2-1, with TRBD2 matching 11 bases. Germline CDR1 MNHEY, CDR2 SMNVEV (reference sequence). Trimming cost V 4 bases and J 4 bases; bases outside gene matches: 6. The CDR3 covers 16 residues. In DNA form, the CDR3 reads TGTGCCAGCAGTTACCGAGGACTAGCGGGTTACAATGAGCAGTTCTTC. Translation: CASSYRGLAGYNEQFF.

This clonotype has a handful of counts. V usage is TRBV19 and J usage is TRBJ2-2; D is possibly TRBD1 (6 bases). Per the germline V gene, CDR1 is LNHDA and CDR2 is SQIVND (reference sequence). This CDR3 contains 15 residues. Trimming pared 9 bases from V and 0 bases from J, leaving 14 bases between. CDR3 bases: TGTGCCAGCCACACCGGGACAACGAACACCGGGGAGCTGTTTTTT. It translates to CASHTGTTNTGELFF.

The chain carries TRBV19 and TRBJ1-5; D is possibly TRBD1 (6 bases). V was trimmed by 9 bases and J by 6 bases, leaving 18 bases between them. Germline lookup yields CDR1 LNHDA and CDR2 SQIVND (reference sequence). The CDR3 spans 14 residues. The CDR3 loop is CASCHRAQGQPQHF. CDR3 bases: TGTGCCAGCTGCCACAGGGCTCAAGGTCAGCCCCAGCATTTT.

The CDR3 DNA is TGCGCCAGCAGCTTGGAAAGGGGGCTGGGCTATGGCTACACCTTC. Residues: CASSLERGLGYGYTF. The V gene is TRBV5-1, the J gene TRBJ1-2, with TRBD1 identical over 7 bases. Unmatched junction bases numbered 6, after V lost 0 bases and J lost 4 bases. Germline assignment: CDR1 SGHRS and CDR2 YFSETQ. The CDR3 covers 15 residues.

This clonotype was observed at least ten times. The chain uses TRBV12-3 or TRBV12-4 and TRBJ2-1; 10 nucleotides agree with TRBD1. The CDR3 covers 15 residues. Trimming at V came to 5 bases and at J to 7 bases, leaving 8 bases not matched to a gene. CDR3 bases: TGTGCCAGCAGTGCAGTGGGGACAGGGGAAAATGAGCAGTTCTTC. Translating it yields CASSAVGTGENEQFF.

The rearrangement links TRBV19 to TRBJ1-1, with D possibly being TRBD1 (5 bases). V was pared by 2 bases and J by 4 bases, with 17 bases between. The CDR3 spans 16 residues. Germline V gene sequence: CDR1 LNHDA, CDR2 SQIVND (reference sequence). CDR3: CASSIYPGGGGTEAFF. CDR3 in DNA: TGTGCCAGTAGTATATACCCCGGGGGTGGCGGCACTGAAGCTTTCTTT.

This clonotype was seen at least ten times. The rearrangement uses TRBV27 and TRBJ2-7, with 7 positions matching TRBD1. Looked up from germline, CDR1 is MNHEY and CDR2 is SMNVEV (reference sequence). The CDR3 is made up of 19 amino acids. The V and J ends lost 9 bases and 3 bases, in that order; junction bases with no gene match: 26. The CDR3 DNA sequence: TGTGCCAGGCAACCCAAAAGGGTTGAATTGGACAGGCCCTACTACGAGCAGTACTTC. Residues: CARQPKRVELDRPYYEQYF.

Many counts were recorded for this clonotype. The CDR3: CATSDLDSGSGKDTQYF. The CDR3 bases are TGTGCCACCAGTGATTTGGATAGCGGGAGTGGGAAAGATACGCAGTATTTT. The chain links TRBV24-1 to TRBJ2-3, with TRBD2 identical over 9 bases. The V gene's germline CDR1 is KGHDR and CDR2 SFDVKD. V shed 0 bases and J 5 bases; nucleotides not matched to a gene: 8. The length of the CDR3 is 17 residues.

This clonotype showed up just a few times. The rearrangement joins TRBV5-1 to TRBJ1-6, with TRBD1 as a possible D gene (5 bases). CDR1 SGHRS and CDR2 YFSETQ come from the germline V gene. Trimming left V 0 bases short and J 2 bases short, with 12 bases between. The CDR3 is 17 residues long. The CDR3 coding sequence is TGCGCCAGCAGCTTGGCCTCAGGGAAAACCTATAATTCACCCCTCCACTTT. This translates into CASSLASGKTYNSPLHF.